The 26 T cell receptor beta chains listed next were all sequenced from one sample in a study of T cell responses to AZD1222 COVID-19 vaccine. Libraries were prepared by immunoSEQ multiplex PCR; TCRdb keeps only in-frame clonotypes and omits some of them. This table holds 160,000 or so clones, 88% found once. Specimen: peripheral blood, collected after recovery from COVID-19. The source is an adult who had recovered from COVID-19.

This chain joins TRBV2 and TRBJ1-2; no definite D call. Germline CDR1 and CDR2: SNHLY and FYNNEI. CDR3 length equals 12 residues. With 7 bases removed from V and 8 bases from J, the gap between germline ends came to 14 bases. CDR3 in DNA: TGTGCCAGCAAGAGGATTTCGCACGGCTACACCTTC. It specifies CASKRISHGYTF. The entire variable domain, with the rest obtained from reference TRBV2 and TRBJ1-2, is as follows: EPEVTQTPSHQVTQMGQEVILRCVPISNHLYFYWYRQILGQKVEFLVSFYNNEISEKSEIFDDQFSVERPDGSNFTLKIRSTKLEDSAMYFCASKRISHGYTFGSGTRLTVV.

The chain carries TRBV19 and TRBJ2-2; the match to TRBD1 covers 12 bases. V shed 3 bases, J shed 3 bases, and the junction held 2 bases outside the gene matches. The germline V gene encodes CDR1 LNHDA and CDR2 SQIVND (reference sequence). This CDR3 contains 16 residues. The CDR3 protein is CASSIGTGGYTGELFF. The CDR3 DNA is TGTGCCAGTAGTATTGGGACAGGGGGCTACACCGGGGAGCTGTTTTTT.

The chain employs TRBV5-4 and TRBJ2-7, with D possibly being TRBD2 (6 bases). This CDR3 is 16 amino acids long. V dropped 4 bases and J dropped 3 bases, with 20 bases sitting between them. Germline lookup yields CDR1 SGHNT and CDR2 YYREEE (reference sequence). CDR3 region: CASSRYTAGIGYEQYF. The CDR3 region has the DNA TGTGCCAGCAGCCGATACACAGCGGGCATCGGCTACGAGCAGTACTTC. Variable domain in full (rest from reference TRBV5-4 and TRBJ2-7): ETGVTQSPTHLIKTRGQQVTLRCSSQSGHNTVSWYQQALGQGPQFIFQYYREEENGRGNFPPRFSGLQFPNYSSELNVNALELDDSALYLCASSRYTAGIGYEQYFGPGTRLTVT.

This chain links TRBV4-2 with TRBJ2-7, with 7 bases fitting TRBD1. Germline V lookup: CDR1 LGHNA, CDR2 YNFKEQ. This CDR3 has 14 residues. With V trimmed by 4 bases and J by 5 bases, 8 bases remained unmatched. The CDR3 DNA reads TGTGCCAGCAGCCTAATCCCAGGGGGTCACGAGCAGTACTTC. Translation gives CASSLIPGGHEQYF.

The chain employs TRBV4-1 and TRBJ1-1; a possible D gene is TRBD1 (5 bases). V was trimmed by 1 base and J by 2 bases, leaving 11 bases between them. In germline, CDR1 is MGHRA, CDR2 YSYEKL. CDR3 length: 15 amino acids. DNA of the CDR3: TGCGCCAGCAGCCAAGGTCAGACAGTAAACACTGAAGCTTTCTTT. This translates into CASSQGQTVNTEAFF.

This clone was counted a single time. The chain joins TRBV5-8 to TRBJ1-4, with TRBD1 as a possible D gene (6 bases). V was shortened by 1 base and J by 7 bases, with 11 bases between the two germline ends. The germline gives CDR1 SGHTS, CDR2 YDEGEE. This CDR3 is built from 14 residues. The CDR3 loop reads CASSLLGGVEKLFF. Written as DNA, the CDR3 is TGTGCCAGCAGCTTGTTGGGGGGCGTTGAAAAACTGTTTTTT.

The V gene is TRBV7-9, the J gene TRBJ2-1; D not certain. V shed 5 bases and J shed 7 bases, with 6 bases lying between them. The germline CDR1 and CDR2 sequences are SEHNR and FQNEAQ (reference sequence). The CDR3 sequence is 11 residues long. The CDR3 nucleotides read TGTGCCAGCAGCAATGAAAATGAGCAGTTCTTC. It yields the protein CASSNENEQFF.

This clone was observed a handful of times. As DNA, the CDR3 is TGTGCCAGCAGACAGGGAAAGGATGGCTACACCTTC. Encoded protein: CASRQGKDGYTF. The chain is built from TRBV2 and TRBJ1-2; D is perhaps TRBD1 (6 bases). V was pared by 6 bases and J by 6 bases, with 11 bases between. The CDR3 loop spans 12 amino acids. Germline CDR1 and CDR2: SNHLY and FYNNEI.

The chain employs TRBV27 and TRBJ1-1, with TRBD1 matching over 10 bases. This CDR3 spans 16 amino acids. The germline gives CDR1 MNHEY, CDR2 SMNVEV (reference sequence). V gave up 5 bases and J gave up 1 base; unmatched junction bases: 7. The CDR3 nucleotides read TGTGCCAGCAGTCCTTGGACAGGGGGTGGGAACACTGAAGCTTTCTTT. It is translated as CASSPWTGGGNTEAFF.

The V gene is TRBV5-5, the J gene TRBJ1-1, with 8 nucleotides matching TRBD1. Germline V gene lookup returns CDR1 SGHKS and CDR2 YYEKEE (reference sequence). V lost 5 bases to trimming and J lost 6 bases; unmatched junction nucleotides: 6. The CDR3 has 13 amino acids. The CDR3 DNA is TGTGCCAGCAGAAGACAGGGGAAGGCTGAAGCTTTCTTT. It specifies CASRRQGKAEAFF.

The chain joins TRBV4-2 to TRBJ1-5; possibly TRBD1 for D (5 bases). The length of the CDR3 is 16 residues. Germline CDR1 is LGHNA and CDR2 is YNFKEQ. Trimming stripped 1 base from V and 0 bases from J, with 10 bases between. CDR3 region: CASSQVEGISNQPQHF. The CDR3 region has the DNA TGTGCCAGCAGCCAAGTTGAGGGGATTAGCAATCAGCCCCAGCATTTT.

This clone was observed a single time. This chain uses TRBV28 with TRBJ2-1; the D gene is possibly TRBD2 (5 bases). The CDR3 spans 13 residues. Germline assignment: CDR1 MDHEN and CDR2 SYDVKM. Between the trimmed V and J ends, which lost 6 bases and 2 bases, there was a span of 8 bases. CDR3 in amino acids: CASRRGTYNEQFF. The CDR3 DNA reads as TGTGCCAGCAGAAGAGGGACCTACAATGAGCAGTTCTTC.

This chain uses TRBV4-1 with TRBJ2-7; TRBD1 is a possible D gene (6 bases). Germline V gene sequence: CDR1 MGHRA, CDR2 YSYEKL. The V end was cut by 0 bases, the J end by 3 bases, with 15 bases between. This CDR3 comprises 16 residues. CDR3: CASSQDHRVRGYEQYF. The CDR3 DNA reads as TGCGCCAGCAGCCAAGATCACCGGGTCAGGGGCTACGAGCAGTACTTC.

The gene calls are TRBV5-6 and TRBJ1-2; D call uncertain. The CDR3 loop spans 13 amino acids. Trimming pared 2 bases from V and 8 bases from J, leaving 13 bases between. Germline loops: CDR1 SGHDT, CDR2 YYEEEE. The CDR3 here is CASSFGRDVGYTF. The CDR3 DNA reads as TGTGCCAGCAGCTTCGGACGGGATGTAGGCTACACCTTC. Complete variable domain (other parts from reference TRBV5-6 and TRBJ1-2): DAGVTQSPTHLIKTRGQQVTLRCSPKSGHDTVSWYQQALGQGPQFIFQYYEEEERQRGNFPDRFSGHQFPNYSSELNVNALLLGDSALYLCASSFGRDVGYTFGSGTRLTVV.

The chain combines TRBV9 with TRBJ2-1; tentative D call: TRBD2 (5 bases). The CDR3 covers 14 residues. V lost 3 bases and J 1 base, leaving 8 bases between the germline ends. Looked up from germline, CDR1 is SGDLS and CDR2 is YYNGEE. CDR3 coding DNA: TGTGCCAGCAGCGAGGGAGTATCCTACAATGAGCAGTTCTTC. Its translation: CASSEGVSYNEQFF.

This clone came up once. The chain recombines TRBV4-3 with TRBJ2-7, with no clear D. CDR3 length: 15 amino acids. Trimming left V 0 bases short and J 7 bases short, with 16 bases between. Per germline, CDR1 LGHNA and CDR2 YSLEER. The CDR3 reads CASSQDFSDQREQYF. The DNA for the CDR3 is TGCGCCAGCAGCCAAGACTTCTCCGACCAGAGAGAGCAGTACTTC.

As to this clone: Distinct nucleotide sequences in the sample also encode this CDR3. This chain joins TRBV7-2 and TRBJ1-1; TRBD1 aligns across 8 bases. CDR1 SGHTA and CDR2 FQGNSA come from the germline V gene. This CDR3 contains 15 residues. Trimming at V came to 1 base and at J to 5 bases, leaving 6 bases not matched to a gene. The CDR3 DNA follows: TGTGCCAGCAGCTTAGTAGGACAGGGAGGGACTGAAGCTTTCTTT. Translating gives CASSLVGQGGTEAFF.

This clone has only one observation. The chain has TRBV7-2 and TRBJ2-7; no reliable D call. V was trimmed by 10 bases and J by 0 bases, leaving 16 bases between them. Germline V gene sequence: CDR1 SGHTA, CDR2 FQGNSA. The CDR3 spans 14 residues. The CDR3 sequence: CATLPDRYSYEQYF. CDR3 sequence (DNA): TGTGCCACCCTCCCCGACCGGTACTCCTACGAGCAGTACTTC.

This chain joins TRBV21-1 and TRBJ1-2. TRBV21-1 is a pseudogene segment. This CDR3 has 16 residues. The CDR3 loop reads CASSKVFPLSGYGYTF. The CDR3 nucleotides are TGTGCCAGCAGCAAAGTCTTCCCGCTTTCCGGTTATGGCTACACCTTC.

V gene TRBV7-3 combines with J gene TRBJ2-7; 7 nucleotides align to TRBD2. CDR1 and CDR2 from the germline V gene are SGHTA and FQGTGA. There are 13 residues in the CDR3. V lost 5 bases to trimming and J lost 9 bases; unmatched junction nucleotides: 10. CDR3 in DNA: TGTGCCAGCAGCCCGGGGGGACCCGGCGGGCAGTACTTC. This translates into CASSPGGPGGQYF.

The chain uses TRBV15 and TRBJ1-1; 9 bases match TRBD1. The V gene's germline CDR1 is LNHNV and CDR2 YYDKDF (reference sequence). CDR3 length: 16 residues. Trimming cost V 8 bases and J 10 bases; bases outside gene matches: 20. The CDR3 DNA reads as TGTGCCACCGCCTCCCACCCGGGACAGGGAGTCTTTCGAGCTTTCTTT. This translates into CATASHPGQGVFRAFF.

The gene calls are TRBV7-8 and TRBJ2-4; 12 bases line up with TRBD2. The CDR3 extends over 19 amino acids. Trimming cost V 3 bases and J 4 bases; bases outside gene matches: 13. Germline V gene lookup returns CDR1 SGHVS and CDR2 FQNEAQ. CDR3 amino acids: CASSFDNPGLAGSKNIQYF. DNA of the CDR3: TGTGCCAGCAGCTTTGACAACCCGGGACTAGCGGGTAGTAAAAACATTCAGTACTTC.

The rearrangement joins TRBV18 to TRBJ2-3; no reliable D call. The CDR3 extends over 13 amino acids. Trimming shortened V by 3 bases and J by 8 bases, and 12 bases separated the two germline ends. Germline assignment: CDR1 KGHSH and CDR2 LQKENI. The CDR3 nucleotides read TGTGCCAGCTCACCCACACCACTCCTTACGCAGTATTTT. Translated, it gives CASSPTPLLTQYF. Full variable domain (outside the CDR3, taken from reference TRBV18 and TRBJ2-3): NAGVMQNPRHLVRRRGQEARLRCSPMKGHSHVYWYRQLPEEGLKFMVYLQKENIIDESGMPKERFSAEFPKEGPSILRIQQVVRGDSAAYFCASSPTPLLTQYFGPGTRLTVL.

This clone was seen more than once but under ten times. The chain links TRBV5-6 to TRBJ2-6, with D possibly TRBD1 on 5 matching bases. The CDR3 is 17 amino acids. Trimming stripped 0 bases from V and 0 bases from J, with 10 bases between. Germline values: CDR1 SGHDT, CDR2 YYEEEE. CDR3 region: CASSLDRTSSGANVLTF. DNA for the CDR3: TGTGCCAGCAGCTTGGACAGGACAAGCTCTGGGGCCAACGTCCTGACTTTC. Combining the CDR3 with reference TRBV5-6 and TRBJ2-6 gives the whole variable domain DAGVTQSPTHLIKTRGQQVTLRCSPKSGHDTVSWYQQALGQGPQFIFQYYEEEERQRGNFPDRFSGHQFPNYSSELNVNALLLGDSALYLCASSLDRTSSGANVLTFGAGSRLTVL.

The chain is built from TRBV5-6 and TRBJ2-5; 7 nucleotides line up with TRBD2. Germline loops: CDR1 SGHDT, CDR2 YYEEEE. The J segment lost 5 bases and the V segment lost 3 bases, leaving 10 bases of the junction unmatched. This CDR3 has 15 residues. CDR3 residues: CASSSTKRGWETQYF. The CDR3 DNA reads as TGTGCCAGCAGCTCTACTAAGCGGGGATGGGAGACCCAGTACTTC.

The genes are TRBV7-2 and TRBJ1-5; no definite D call. The CDR3 is made up of 14 amino acids. With 1 base removed from V and 4 bases from J, the gap between germline ends came to 8 bases. Germline V gene sequence: CDR1 SGHTA, CDR2 FQGNSA. CDR3 DNA: TGTGCCAGCAGCTTAGGCTCCGCGAATCAGCCCCAGCATTTT. As protein: CASSLGSANQPQHF.